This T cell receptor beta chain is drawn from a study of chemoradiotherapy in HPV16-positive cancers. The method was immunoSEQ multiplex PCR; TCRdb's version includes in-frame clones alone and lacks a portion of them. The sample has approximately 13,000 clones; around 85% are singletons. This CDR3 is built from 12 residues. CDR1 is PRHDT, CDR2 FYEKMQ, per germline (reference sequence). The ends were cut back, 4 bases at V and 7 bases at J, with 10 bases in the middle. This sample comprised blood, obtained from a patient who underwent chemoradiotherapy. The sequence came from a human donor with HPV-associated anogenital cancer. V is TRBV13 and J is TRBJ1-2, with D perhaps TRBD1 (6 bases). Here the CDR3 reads CASSYRVFGYTF. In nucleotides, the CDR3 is TGTGCCAGCAGCTACAGGGTTTTTGGCTACACCTTC.